These 21 T cell receptor beta chains originate from one sample sequenced in a study of neurological immune-mediated disorders. MiXCR, run by TCRdb on the 5' RACE reads, gives a single entry per CDR3 protein. The repertoire includes tens of thousands of distinct CDR3 sequences, 13% to 15% of them detected once, and 27% sits in the top ten. The source material was PBMCs. All receptors come from a woman in her 50s with HTLV-1-associated myelopathy (HAM/TSP).

This clonotype was counted ten times or more. This chain uses TRBV20-1 with TRBJ2-2, with 9 bases matching TRBD1. The CDR3 sequence is 17 residues long. Germline V lookup: CDR1 DFQATT, CDR2 SNEGSKA (reference sequence). Trimming took 6 bases from V and 4 from J; bases not matched to a gene: 15. The CDR3 here is CSATPTGGQGTTGELFF. The CDR3 DNA is TGCAGTGCCACTCCTACAGGGGGACAGGGTACCACCGGGGAGCTGTTTTTT.

In its sample, this clonotype was seen many times. The rearrangement joins TRBV2 to TRBJ2-1; 8 positions match TRBD1. The CDR3 has 14 residues. With 4 bases clipped from V and 9 bases from J, the junction kept 8 bases outside the gene matches. Germline lookup yields CDR1 SNHLY and CDR2 FYNNEI. The DNA for the CDR3 is TGTGCCAGCAGTGTGGTTCAGGGGGCGACTGAGCAGTTCTTC. It is translated as CASSVVQGATEQFF.

At least ten counts were recorded for this clonotype. The chain employs TRBV9 and TRBJ2-7; D tentatively reads TRBD1 or TRBD2 (6 bases each). Trimming left V 0 bases short and J 2 bases short, with 12 bases between. The CDR3 sequence is 15 residues long. Germline loops: CDR1 SGDLS, CDR2 YYNGEE. DNA for the CDR3: TGTGCCAGCAGCGTAGAGGGGGGCCCCACCTACGAGCAGTACTTC. Translating gives CASSVEGGPTYEQYF. Drawing the rest from reference TRBV9 and TRBJ2-7, the complete variable domain is DSGVTQTPKHLITATGQRVTLRCSPRSGDLSVYWYQQSLDQGLQFLIQYYNGEERAKGNILERFSAQQFPDLHSELNLSSLELGDSALYFCASSVEGGPTYEQYFGPGTRLTVT.

The chain carries TRBV7-3 and TRBJ2-2, with D possibly being TRBD2 (7 bases). Germline assignment: CDR1 SGHTA and CDR2 FQGTGA. This CDR3 is 16 amino acids long. V was cut by 3 bases and J by 10 bases, with 21 bases left in between. The CDR3 sequence is CASSFLGGPNTQELFF. The CDR3 coding sequence is TGTGCCAGCAGCTTCCTCGGGGGGCCGAACACCCAGGAGCTGTTTTTT.

This clonotype was detected ten times or more. The CDR3 DNA follows: TGTGCCAGCAGCTTCAACAGGGAGGGGGTCACAGATACGCAGTATTTT. Residues: CASSFNREGVTDTQYF. V usage is TRBV5-5 and J usage is TRBJ2-3, with D maybe TRBD2 (7 bases). This CDR3 is built from 16 residues. Trimming stripped 2 bases from V and 2 bases from J, with 15 bases between. Looked up from germline, CDR1 is SGHKS and CDR2 is YYEKEE (reference sequence).

This clonotype has a count of ten or more. The chain uses TRBV10-3 and TRBJ1-6; the D gene is possibly TRBD1 (5 bases). There are 14 residues in the CDR3. V lost 3 bases to trimming and J lost 8 bases, with 11 bases between them. Germline V gene lookup returns CDR1 ENHRY and CDR2 SYGVKD. This CDR3 reads CAISEGTDYSPLHF. In DNA form, the CDR3 reads TGTGCCATCAGTGAAGGGACGGATTATTCACCCCTCCACTTT.

Note on this clonotype: One junction end does not reproduce the germline sequence, and a read error may be involved. This chain links TRBV20-1 with TRBJ2-7; maybe TRBD2 (6 bases). Germline V gene sequence: CDR1 DFQATT, CDR2 SNEGSKA (reference sequence). The CDR3 totals 12 residues. CDR3 residues: CSSSVRDHEQYF. In nucleotides, the CDR3 is TGCAGTTCTAGCGTCAGGGACCACGAGCAGTACTTC.

A note on this clonotype: This may come from a read error, since a much larger clone is one base off. The CDR3 spells CASSPNQETQYF. CDR3 nucleotide sequence: TGCGCCAGCAGCCCCAACCAAGAGACCCAGTACTTC. V usage is TRBV5-1 and J usage is TRBJ2-5; no clear D. The CDR3 loop spans 12 amino acids. V was pared by 4 bases and J by 0 bases, with 4 bases between. CDR1 is SGHRS and CDR2 is YFSETQ in the germline V gene.

This clonotype appeared many times. This chain uses TRBV19 with TRBJ2-1; the D is unclear. Germline V gene sequence: CDR1 LNHDA, CDR2 SQIVND (reference sequence). There are 15 residues in the CDR3. V dropped 7 bases and J dropped 4 bases, with 17 bases sitting between them. The CDR3 DNA is TGTGCCAGTATTCGGACGGGCGCTCTTTACAATGAGCAGTTCTTC. Translated: CASIRTGALYNEQFF.

At least ten counts were recorded for this clonotype. This chain links TRBV7-9 with TRBJ1-2; unclear D gene. Germline CDR1 reads SEHNR; CDR2 reads FQNEAQ (reference sequence). This CDR3 has 17 residues. The ends were cut back, 3 bases at V and 8 bases at J, with 25 bases in the middle. CDR3 DNA sequence: TGTGCCAGCAGCTTGGGCCTCCGCGACTCTCAGGTGGTAGGCTACACCTTC. Translating gives CASSLGLRDSQVVGYTF.

This clonotype was counted many times. The chain carries TRBV7-9 and TRBJ1-5; D unclear. The germline V and J ends were trimmed by 3 bases and 7 bases, with 7 bases remaining between them. The CDR3 length is 12 residues. CDR1 and CDR2 (germline): SEHNR, FQNEAQ (reference sequence). This chain's CDR3 is CASSFNGQPQHF. In DNA, the CDR3 is TGTGCCAGCAGCTTTAATGGCCAGCCCCAGCATTTT.

This clonotype showed up many times. The chain joins TRBV5-1 to TRBJ1-1; D is unresolved. Trimming shortened V by 4 bases and J by 1 base, and 8 bases separated the two germline ends. CDR3 length: 13 residues. Looked up from germline, CDR1 is SGHRS and CDR2 is YFSETQ. The DNA for the CDR3 is TGCGCCAGCAGCGCCCAACAGAACACTGAAGCTTTCTTT. Translation: CASSAQQNTEAFF.

This clonotype occurred many times. V usage is TRBV7-9 and J usage is TRBJ1-1; 7 bases line up with TRBD1. The junction had 6 bases not matched to a gene; V was cut back by 4 bases and J by 1 base. Germline CDR1 and CDR2: SEHNR and FQNEAQ (reference sequence). The CDR3 spans 15 residues. CDR3 in amino acids: CASSSSNRGNTEAFF. In DNA form, the CDR3 reads TGTGCCAGCAGCTCGTCCAACAGGGGGAACACTGAAGCTTTCTTT. Together with reference TRBV7-9 and TRBJ1-1, the CDR3 gives the full variable domain: DTGVSQNPRHKITKRGQNVTFRCDPISEHNRLYWYRQTLGQGPEFLTYFQNEAQLEKSRLLSDRFSAERPKGSFSTLEIQRTEQGDSAMYLCASSSSNRGNTEAFFGQGTRLTVV.

This clonotype has at least ten counts. For the CDR3, the DNA is TGTGCCAGCAGCCAAGCGTGGAGGAGGAATGAGCAGTTCTTC. Encoded protein: CASSQAWRRNEQFF. The gene calls are TRBV14 and TRBJ2-1; the D gene is possibly TRBD2 (5 bases). CDR3 length: 14 residues. Trimming removed 1 base at V and 7 bases at J, with 11 bases between. Germline CDR1 is SGHDN and CDR2 is FVKESK.

The table lists this clonotype with many counts. The chain recombines TRBV7-9 with TRBJ2-7, with D possibly being TRBD2 (6 bases). CDR1 is SEHNR, CDR2 FQNEAQ, per germline (reference sequence). The CDR3 sequence is 14 residues long. V dropped 5 bases and J dropped 4 bases, with 15 bases sitting between them. CDR3 DNA: TGTGCCAGCAGCCGGCCGGGGACTGGGTACGAGCAGTACTTC. Amino acids: CASSRPGTGYEQYF.

This clonotype was detected ten times or more. The chain couples TRBV12-3 or TRBV12-4 to TRBJ1-5; no clear D gene. The CDR3 has 12 residues. The V and J ends lost 1 base and 6 bases respectively, with 4 bases between them. CDR3 nucleotide sequence: TGTGCCAGCAGTTTAGACGGTCAGCCCCAGCATTTT. It encodes CASSLDGQPQHF.

Only a few counts were recorded for this clonotype. The gene calls are TRBV12-3 or TRBV12-4 and TRBJ1-2; D ambiguous. V was cut by 2 bases and J by 4 bases, with 8 bases left in between. The CDR3 is 13 amino acids. The CDR3 DNA sequence: TGTGCCAGCAGTTTACGACGGAGCTATGGCTACACCTTC. Translating gives CASSLRRSYGYTF.

V and J are TRBV18 and TRBJ2-3, with unresolved D. This CDR3 is 17 amino acids long. V was clipped by 0 bases and J by 1 base, with 14 bases between them. Germline V gene sequence: CDR1 KGHSH, CDR2 LQKENI. The CDR3 nucleotides read TGTGCCAGCTCACCACCGGTGGGGAATTGGGGCACAGATACGCAGTATTTT. Translation gives CASSPPVGNWGTDTQYF.

The V and J genes are TRBV27 and TRBJ2-1; tentatively, D is TRBD1 (6 bases). V dropped 3 bases and J dropped 3 bases, with 9 bases sitting between them. CDR3 length equals 14 residues. Looked up from germline, CDR1 is MNHEY and CDR2 is SMNVEV (reference sequence). The CDR3 DNA sequence: TGTGCCAGCAGTTTCACAGGGAGCTACAATGAGCAGTTCTTC. Its translation is CASSFTGSYNEQFF.

This clonotype has a count of ten or more. The chain couples TRBV2 to TRBJ2-5, with D possibly TRBD2 on 5 matching bases. This CDR3 comprises 13 residues. V lost 8 bases and J lost 1, with 11 bases in between. Germline V gene data show CDR1 as SNHLY and CDR2 as FYNNEI. CDR3 bases: TGTGCCAGCGGAGGAAGGAGCCAAGAGACCCAGTACTTC. The encoded protein is CASGGRSQETQYF.

This clonotype has at least ten counts. V usage is TRBV5-6 and J usage is TRBJ1-1; D gene ambiguous. Germline V gene sequence: CDR1 SGHDT, CDR2 YYEEEE. The germline V and J ends were trimmed by 4 bases and 5 bases, with 15 bases remaining between them. The CDR3 covers 14 residues. CDR3 in DNA: TGTGCCAGCAGCGTACTTATGGGGAAAACTGAAGCTTTCTTT. As protein: CASSVLMGKTEAFF.